This T cell receptor (beta chain) was captured in a study of blood T cell repertoires in COVID-19. Study overall: PBMCs, B-cell-depleted T cells, or T cells were the source of the cDNA or gDNA that made up the material.

CDR1 is MNHEY, CDR2 SVGEGT, per germline. The CDR3 consists of 18 residues. J gave up 5 bases and V 2 bases, and 12 bases lay outside the gene matches. The repertoire was sequenced with immunoSEQ multiplex PCR; TCRdb's copy has only in-frame clones and lacks some. This sample has about 40,000 clones, with 70% to 90% found just once. The sequence was obtained from a man in his fifties or sixties in a cohort sampled during active COVID-19. Sample: peripheral blood. The chain employs TRBV6-2 or TRBV6-3 and TRBJ2-5; 12 bases align to TRBD2. CDR3 coding DNA: TGTGCCAGCAGTTACCCCTCGGTGGGCGGGACTAGCGGGGAGACCCAGTACTTC. Translating it yields CASSYPSVGGTSGETQYF.